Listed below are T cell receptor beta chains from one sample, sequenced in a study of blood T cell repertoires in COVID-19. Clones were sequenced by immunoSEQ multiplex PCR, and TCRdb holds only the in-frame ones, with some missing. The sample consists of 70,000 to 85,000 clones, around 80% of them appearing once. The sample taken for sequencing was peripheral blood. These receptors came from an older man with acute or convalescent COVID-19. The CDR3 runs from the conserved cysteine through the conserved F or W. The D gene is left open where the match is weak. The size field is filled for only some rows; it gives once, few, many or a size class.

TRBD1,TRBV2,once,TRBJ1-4,CASRGQANEKLFF,TGTGCCAGCAGGGGACAGGCTAATGAAAAACTGTTTTTT
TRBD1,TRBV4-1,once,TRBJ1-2,CASDRTGSTRAYGYTF,TGCGCCAGCGATCGGACAGGGTCTACAAGGGCCTATGGCTACACCTTC
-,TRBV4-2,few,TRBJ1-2,CASSQVANRDSRGGYTF,TGTGCCAGCAGCCAAGTAGCTAACAGAGACTCCCGGGGTGGCTACACCTTC
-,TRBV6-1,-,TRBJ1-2,CASSEVGEYGYTF,TGTGCCAGCAGTGAAGTTGGAGAGTATGGCTACACCTTC
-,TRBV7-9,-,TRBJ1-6,CASSFSGGSYNSPLHF,TGTGCCAGCAGCTTTTCAGGAGGCTCCTATAATTCACCCCTCCACTTT
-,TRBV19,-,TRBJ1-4,CASSHSGGTTNEKLFF,TGTGCCAGTAGTCATTCGGGCGGGACAACTAATGAAAAACTGTTTTTT
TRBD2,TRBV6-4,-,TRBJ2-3,CASSVSPTSAPATDTQYF,TGTGCCAGCAGTGTTTCCCCGACTAGCGCCCCGGCCACAGATACGCAGTATTTT
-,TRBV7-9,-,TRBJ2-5,CASSLGGPQETQYF,TGTGCCAGCAGCTTAGGGGGGCCCCAAGAGACCCAGTACTTC
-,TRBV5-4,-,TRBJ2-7,CASSPRTGSSYEQYF,TGTGCCAGCAGCCCCCGGACGGGGAGCTCCTACGAGCAGTACTTC
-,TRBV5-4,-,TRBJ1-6,CASSSGGRRSSPLHF,TGTGCCAGCAGCTCGGGGGGGCGGCGGAGTTCACCCCTCCACTTT
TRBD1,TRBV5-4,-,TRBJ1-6,CASSLAQGDNSPLHF,TGTGCCAGCAGCTTGGCACAGGGGGATAATTCACCCCTCCACTTT
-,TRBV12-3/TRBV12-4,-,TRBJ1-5,CASSLGGDQPQHF,TGTGCCAGCAGTTTAGGGGGCGATCAGCCCCAGCATTTT
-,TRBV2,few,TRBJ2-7,CASTDRAYEQYF,TGTGCCAGCACGGACAGAGCCTACGAGCAGTACTTC
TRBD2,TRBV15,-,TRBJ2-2,CATSRANGGSNTGELFF,TGTGCCACCAGCAGAGCCAACGGGGGGTCGAACACCGGGGAGCTGTTTTTT
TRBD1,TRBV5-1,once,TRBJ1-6,CASSFSETGGWNSPLHF,TGCGCCAGCAGCTTTAGCGAAACAGGGGGCTGGAATTCACCCCTCCACTTT
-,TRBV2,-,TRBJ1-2,CASSDWGGNYGYTF,TGTGCCAGCAGTGATTGGGGAGGGAACTATGGCTACACCTTC
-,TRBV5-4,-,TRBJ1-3,CASSLDKGTGNTIYF,TGTGCCAGCAGCTTGGATAAAGGGACAGGAAACACCATATATTTT
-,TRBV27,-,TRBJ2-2,CASRLTGPNTGELFF,TGTGCCAGCAGACTAACCGGTCCGAACACCGGGGAGCTGTTTTTT
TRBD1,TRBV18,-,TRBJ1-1,CASSRQGEAFF,TGTGCCAGCTCAAGACAGGGTGAAGCTTTCTTT
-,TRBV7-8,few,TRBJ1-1,CASSLVEDTEAFF,TGTGCCAGCAGCTTAGTGGAGGACACTGAAGCTTTCTTT
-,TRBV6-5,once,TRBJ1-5,CASSKSWGEQPQHF,TGTGCCAGCAGCAAGTCCTGGGGAGAACAGCCCCAGCATTTT
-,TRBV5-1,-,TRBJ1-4,CASSLGPATGGATNEKLFF,TGCGCCAGCAGCTTGGGCCCCGCGACAGGAGGTGCAACTAATGAAAAACTGTTTTTT
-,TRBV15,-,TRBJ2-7,CATSRERKRDEQYF,TGTGCCACCAGCAGAGAGAGGAAACGAGACGAGCAGTACTTC